This is a list of T cell receptor beta chains from one sample in a study of spatial heterogeneity in lung cancer. TCRdb re-called the 5' RACE reads with MiXCR, one entry per CDR3 protein. This table has about 120,000 distinct CDR3 sequences, over 9% appearing once. The specimen comprised PBMCs, sampled at follow-up. The source is a male donor with early-stage non-small cell lung cancer. Both conserved end residues are part of each CDR3.

CDR3 length: 14; V gene: TRBV5-6; CDR3 protein: CASSLQGPQETQYF
CDR3 length: 14; V gene: TRBV12-3/TRBV12-4; CDR3 protein: CASSFGRGCYGYTF
CDR3 length: 12; V gene: TRBV6-2/TRBV6-3; CDR3 protein: CASSYEGDEQYF
CDR3 length: 14; V gene: TRBV18; CDR3 protein: CASSPRDGQETQYF
CDR3 length: 14; V gene: TRBV6-5; CDR3 protein: CASSPAGNGNTIYF
CDR3 length: 15; V gene: TRBV6-6; CDR3 protein: CASSYSQYSNQPQHF
CDR3 length: 16; V gene: TRBV18; CDR3 protein: CASSPPSGGQGNTIYF
CDR3 length: 17; V gene: TRBV4-1; CDR3 protein: CASSQTGTGAAYNEQFF
CDR3 length: 17; V gene: TRBV7-9; CDR3 protein: CASSIGQGVTGANVLTF
CDR3 length: 15; V gene: TRBV29-1; CDR3 protein: CSVEATHRANPEAFF
CDR3 length: 11; V gene: TRBV20-1; CDR3 protein: CSAGKTNTIYF
CDR3 length: 13; V gene: TRBV20-1; CDR3 protein: CSVPVLAKNIQYF
CDR3 length: 12; V gene: TRBV12-3/TRBV12-4; CDR3 protein: CASSFERTEAFF
CDR3 length: 13; V gene: TRBV24-1; CDR3 protein: CATRDSLNTEAFF
CDR3 length: 13; V gene: TRBV29-1; CDR3 protein: CSVRTGGTGELFF
CDR3 length: 15; V gene: TRBV6-1; CDR3 protein: CASSGGTAYNSPLHF
CDR3 length: 15; V gene: TRBV4-3; CDR3 protein: CASSQGIPANYGYTF
CDR3 length: 13; V gene: TRBV29-1; CDR3 protein: CSAAGSGANVLTF
CDR3 length: 14; V gene: TRBV2; CDR3 protein: CASSEPYSNQPQHF
CDR3 length: 14; V gene: TRBV9; CDR3 protein: CASSMPLAGYGYTF